This TCR beta chain is from a study of metastatic and nonmetastatic thyroid tumors. This clone has ten or more counts. The CDR3 sequence is 15 residues long. V gave up 4 bases and J gave up 2 bases, with 14 bases separating them. Germline V lookup: CDR1 MNHEY, CDR2 SMNVEV (reference sequence). All patients were treatment-naive before thyroid surgery. TCRdb reprocessed the PCR reads via MiXCR. The profile shows about 40,000 clones, about an eighth of them singletons. This receptor was identified in a female donor with papillary thyroid cancer or a benign thyroid nodule (not recorded which). Some clones in this sample may be carry-over from other donors' samples. The V gene is TRBV27, the J gene TRBJ1-2; a possible D gene is TRBD1 (5 bases). The specimen was blood. The DNA for the CDR3 is TGTGCCAGCAGTTCACCGCGTGAGGGGAACTATGGCTACACCTTC. Translated, it gives CASSSPREGNYGYTF.